This T cell receptor beta chain stems from a study of T cells in narcolepsy. Study in general: Donors had narcolepsy type 1 or type 2, or were healthy controls.

Germline values: CDR1 SGHTA, CDR2 FQGNSA. Trimming cost V 5 bases and J 3 bases, with 13 bases left between them. The CDR3 is 14 amino acids. Findings and limits, study-wide: Autoreactive HCRT-specific and TRIB2-specific clonotypes were marked in same-patient CSF-versus-blood CD4+ comparisons. Healthy controls reportedly lacked the autoreactive clonotypes serially found in patients' blood. Autoreactive clone sequences were missing from some blood memory CD4+ repertoires.

Libraries were prepared by immunoSEQ multiplex PCR; TCRdb keeps only in-frame clonotypes and omits some of them. The sample consists of approximately 31,000 clones, around 78% of them appearing once. As for this clone: Antigen specificity is unknown.

Input material: CD45RA- memory CD4+ T cells from PBMCs. This TCR was recovered from a human donor with narcolepsy. The chain joins TRBV7-2 to TRBJ1-1; D not resolved. The CDR3 DNA is TGTGCCAGCAGCAAACCTACCTTGGACACTGAAGCTTTCTTT. Amino acids: CASSKPTLDTEAFF. The entire variable domain, with the rest obtained from reference TRBV7-2 and TRBJ1-1, is as follows: GAGVSQSPSNKVTEKGKDVELRCDPISGHTALYWYRQSLGQGLEFLIYFQGNSAPDKSGLPSDRFSAERTGGSVSTLTIQRTQQEDSAVYLCASSKPTLDTEAFFGQGTRLTVV.